This is a list of T cell receptor beta chains from one sample in a study of vaccination effects on CD4 cells after COVID-19. Profiled with immunoSEQ multiplex PCR; TCRdb holds only in-frame clones, not every one. The profile shows approximately 60,000 clones, under 80% of them singletons. These TCRs are of unknown antigen specificity. The sample here was CD4+ T cells from PBMCs cultured without peptide, taken before COVID-19 vaccination. All receptors derive from a human donor who had a prior SARS-CoV-2 infection. Both conserved end residues are part of each CDR3. The order of the fields is J gene, D gene, V gene, clone size, CDR3 protein, CDR3 DNA. D genes are given only for firm matches. Only part of the rows carry a size: once, few, many, or a class if the clone is expanded.

J: TRBJ2-3; D: -; V: TRBV3-1/TRBV3-2; size: -; CDR3: CASSQDGVGTDTQYF; DNA: TGTGCCAGCAGCCAAGACGGTGTGGGTACAGATACGCAGTATTTT
J: TRBJ1-2; D: -; V: TRBV15; size: once; CDR3: CATSRDLQARSGYTF; DNA: TGTGCCACCAGCAGAGATCTCCAGGCACGGTCTGGCTACACCTTC
J: TRBJ1-3; D: -; V: TRBV5-1; size: few; CDR3: CASSRGGTEGNTIYF; DNA: TGCGCCAGCAGCCGGGGAGGGACGGAGGGAAACACCATATATTTT
J: TRBJ2-7; D: TRBD2; V: TRBV7-2; size: once; CDR3: CASSQTSGSEQYF; DNA: TGTGCCAGCAGCCAAACTAGCGGGAGCGAGCAGTACTTC
J: TRBJ2-1; D: TRBD2; V: TRBV4-2; size: few; CDR3: CASSQQGTSFTYNEQFF; DNA: TGTGCCAGCAGCCAACAGGGGACTAGCTTTACTTACAATGAGCAGTTCTTC
J: TRBJ2-7; D: -; V: TRBV18; size: -; CDR3: CASSPNSYEQYF; DNA: TGTGCCAGCTCACCTAACTCCTACGAGCAGTACTTC
J: TRBJ2-5; D: -; V: TRBV5-1; size: -; CDR3: CASRREGETQYF; DNA: TGCGCCAGCAGGCGGGAAGGAGAGACCCAGTACTTC
J: TRBJ2-3; D: -; V: TRBV2; size: -; CDR3: CASNLRDTQYF; DNA: TGTGCCAGCAACTTAAGAGATACGCAGTATTTT
J: TRBJ1-3; D: TRBD1; V: TRBV11-2; size: -; CDR3: CASSLNRGRNTIYF; DNA: TGTGCCAGCAGCTTGAACAGGGGGCGAAACACCATATATTTT
J: TRBJ1-4; D: -; V: TRBV18; size: -; CDR3: CASSPPGAEKLFF; DNA: TGTGCCAGCTCACCACCGGGGGCTGAAAAACTGTTTTTT
J: TRBJ2-7; D: TRBD1; V: TRBV6-6; size: -; CDR3: CASSYAQGAVYEQYF; DNA: TGTGCCAGCAGTTACGCGCAGGGGGCCGTCTACGAGCAGTACTTC
J: TRBJ1-2; D: TRBD1; V: TRBV2; size: -; CDR3: CASSNRTGGTYGYTF; DNA: TGTGCCAGCAGTAATCGGACAGGGGGCACCTATGGCTACACCTTC
J: TRBJ2-6; D: TRBD2; V: TRBV18; size: -; CDR3: CASSPRTGGGSGANVLTF; DNA: TGTGCCAGCTCACCACGTACGGGAGGGGGCTCTGGGGCCAACGTCCTGACTTTC
J: TRBJ2-5; D: -; V: TRBV2; size: -; CDR3: CASKVRPGVETQYF; DNA: TGTGCCAGCAAGGTTCGTCCGGGTGTGGAGACCCAGTACTTC
J: TRBJ2-2; D: -; V: TRBV5-4; size: -; CDR3: CASSGADRNTGELFF; DNA: TGTGCCAGCAGCGGGGCGGATAGGAACACCGGGGAGCTGTTTTTT
J: TRBJ2-5; D: TRBD2; V: TRBV18; size: -; CDR3: CASSPRDGGNYF; DNA: TGTGCCAGCTCACCACGAGACGGGGGGAATTACTTC
J: TRBJ2-1; D: -; V: TRBV10-1; size: once; CDR3: CASSESFGAVSSYNEQFF; DNA: TGCGCCAGCAGTGAGTCGTTTGGAGCGGTGAGCTCCTACAATGAGCAGTTCTTC
J: TRBJ1-1; D: -; V: TRBV2; size: -; CDR3: CASRIEGGSTEAFF; DNA: TGTGCCAGCAGAATCGAGGGAGGGTCTACTGAAGCTTTCTTT
J: TRBJ2-2; D: -; V: TRBV13; size: -; CDR3: CASSLLLGAGTGELFF; DNA: TGTGCCAGCAGCTTACTGTTGGGGGCGGGGACCGGGGAGCTGTTTTTT
J: TRBJ1-3; D: -; V: TRBV28; size: once; CDR3: CASGSTVNSGNTIYF; DNA: TGTGCCAGCGGATCGACGGTAAACTCTGGAAACACCATATATTTT